Below, 27 T cell receptor beta chains from the same sample are listed, as sequenced in a study of metastatic and nonmetastatic thyroid tumors. Every patient was untreated before thyroid surgery. TCRdb re-analyzed the PCR reads through MiXCR. This table holds 20,000 to 25,000 clones, around 21% found once. Sequenced sample: blood. These receptors all come from a female donor with papillary thyroid cancer or a benign thyroid nodule (not recorded which). Some clones in this sample may be carry-over from other donors' samples.

In this sample, this clone turned up a few times. The chain is built from TRBV6-1 and TRBJ1-3; D call uncertain. V lost 3 bases to trimming and J lost 7 bases, with 7 bases between them. The V gene's germline CDR1 is MNHNS and CDR2 SASEGT. The CDR3 is 12 residues long. The CDR3 DNA follows: TGTGCCAGCAGTGAGGGAAGGAACACCATATATTTT. Translating gives CASSEGRNTIYF.

The chain couples TRBV11-1 to TRBJ1-3; a weak D match, TRBD1 (6 bases). The CDR3 is 18 residues long. Germline CDR1 is SGHAT and CDR2 is FQDESV (reference sequence). The V end lost 4 bases, the J end lost 4 bases, and 23 bases lay between the germline ends. CDR3 region: CASSSTNVGGPEGNTIYF. The CDR3 region has the DNA TGTGCCAGCAGCTCCACAAACGTGGGGGGGCCGGAAGGAAACACCATATATTTT. Full variable domain (missing parts from reference TRBV11-1 and TRBJ1-3): EAEVAQSPRYKITEKSQAVAFWCDPISGHATLYWYRQILGQGPELLVQFQDESVVDDSQLPKDRFSAERLKGVDSTLKIQPAELGDSAMYLCASSSTNVGGPEGNTIYFGEGSWLTVV.

Within the sample, this clone is medium-sized. The chain uses TRBV6-1 and TRBJ1-2; D might be TRBD1 (5 bases). CDR1 and CDR2 (germline): MNHNS, SASEGT. This CDR3 spans 13 amino acids. Trimming removed 6 bases at V and 5 bases at J, with 13 bases between. This CDR3 reads CASSDGGGYGYTF. The DNA of the CDR3 is TGTGCCAGCAGCGACGGTGGGGGGTATGGCTACACCTTC.

This clone was observed at least ten times. The V gene is TRBV10-3, the J gene TRBJ2-6; D ambiguous. CDR1 is ENHRY, CDR2 SYGVKD, per germline. V lost 4 bases to trimming and J lost 2 bases, with 9 bases between them. The CDR3 consists of 15 residues. This CDR3 is CAISGSQTGANVLTF. The CDR3, as DNA: TGTGCCATCAGTGGGAGTCAAACTGGGGCCAACGTCCTGACTTTC.

V and J are TRBV25-1 and TRBJ1-1; D unclear. Trimming cost V 2 bases and J 5 bases, with 15 bases left between them. The CDR3 runs 15 residues. Per germline, CDR1 MGHDK and CDR2 SYGVNS. The CDR3 nucleotides read TGTGCCAGCAGTGAACGGAAGGGTAGTATTACTGAAGCTTTCTTT. It specifies CASSERKGSITEAFF. Based on the CDR3 plus reference TRBV25-1 and TRBJ1-1, the full variable domain is EADIYQTPRYLVIGTGKKITLECSQTMGHDKMYWYQQDPGMELHLIHYSYGVNSTEKGDLSSESTVSRIRTEHFPLTLESARPSHTSQYLCASSERKGSITEAFFGQGTRLTVV.

The sample holds many counts of this clone. The J gene is TRBJ2-1, the V gene TRBV9, with 9 bases matching TRBD2. Germline CDR1 is SGDLS and CDR2 is YYNGEE. The CDR3 spans 15 residues. J lost 5 bases, V lost 0 bases, and 3 bases had no gene match. Here the CDR3 DNA reads TGTGCCAGCAGCGTAGTACTAGCGGGTAACAATGAGCAGTTCTTC. It encodes CASSVVLAGNNEQFF.

There are a few counts of this clone. V is TRBV12-3 or TRBV12-4 and J is TRBJ2-7; D may correspond to TRBD1 or TRBD2 (5 bases each). There are 14 residues in the CDR3. V was shortened by 5 bases and J by 2 bases, with 13 bases between the two germline ends. The CDR3 loop reads CASSPTGTAYEQYF. CDR3 bases: TGTGCCAGCAGTCCTACCGGGACGGCCTACGAGCAGTACTTC.

This clone was seen many times. This chain connects TRBV20-1 to TRBJ1-2, with D perhaps TRBD1 (5 bases). The CDR3 length is 13 residues. Germline lookup yields CDR1 DFQATT and CDR2 SNEGSKA (reference sequence). Trimming took 6 bases from V and 4 from J, leaving 15 bases between them. CDR3: CSANQGRAYGYTF. CDR3 nucleotides: TGCAGTGCCAATCAGGGAAGGGCCTATGGCTACACCTTC.

The sample holds many counts of this clone. The genes are TRBV27 and TRBJ2-5; D call uncertain. In germline, CDR1 is MNHEY, CDR2 SMNVEV (reference sequence). The CDR3 consists of 13 residues. V lost 5 bases to trimming and J lost 1 base, with 8 bases between them. CDR3 amino acids: CASSRTVQETQYF. CDR3 DNA sequence: TGTGCCAGCAGTAGAACAGTCCAAGAGACCCAGTACTTC.

The sample holds a few counts of this clone. It may be a read error: a sequence one base away is much more abundant. This chain uses TRBV6-4 with TRBJ2-1; TRBD1 matches at 9 bases. Germline CDR1 is MRHNA and CDR2 is SNTAGT. This CDR3 has 15 residues. In DNA form, the CDR3 reads TGTGTCAGCAGTCCGACAGGGGGCTCCTACAATGAGCAGTTCTTC. It specifies CVSSPTGGSYNEQFF.

J is TRBJ1-3 and V is TRBV15; D unresolved. The CDR3 is made up of 15 amino acids. V lost 0 bases and J 4 bases, leaving 10 bases between the germline ends. The germline V gene has CDR1 LNHNV and CDR2 YYDKDF (reference sequence). The CDR3 loop is CATSRDRGQGNTIYF. The CDR3 DNA is TGTGCCACCAGCAGAGATCGCGGCCAAGGAAACACCATATATTTT. Full variable domain (outside the CDR3, taken from reference TRBV15 and TRBJ1-3): DAMVIQNPRYQVTQFGKPVTLSCSQTLNHNVMYWYQQKSSQAPKLLFHYYDKDFNNEADTPDNFQSRRPNTSFCFLDIRSPGLGDTAMYLCATSRDRGQGNTIYFGEGSWLTVV.

At least ten counts were recorded for this clone. V is TRBV4-1 and J is TRBJ1-2; unclear D gene. The CDR3 runs 13 residues. V lost 4 bases and J 8 bases, leaving 14 bases between the germline ends. The germline V gene encodes CDR1 MGHRA and CDR2 YSYEKL. CDR3 protein: CASSRAGAGGYTF. In nucleotides, the CDR3 is TGCGCCAGCAGCCGAGCAGGTGCAGGAGGCTACACCTTC.

This clone was recorded at least ten times. The chain combines TRBV11-2 with TRBJ1-5, with a possible D match to TRBD1 (6 bases). The CDR3 is 18 amino acids. The V end was cut by 0 bases, the J end by 1 base, with 16 bases between. Germline assignment: CDR1 SGHAT and CDR2 FQNNGV. The DNA of the CDR3 is TGTGCCAGCAGCTTAGATTTTAGGGCAGGGGAGAGCAATCAGCCCCAGCATTTT. This encodes CASSLDFRAGESNQPQHF.

Many counts were recorded for this clone. The chain uses TRBV7-2 and TRBJ2-7, with 8 bases fitting TRBD2. V was clipped by 5 bases and J by 3 bases; unmatched bases: 3. The length of the CDR3 is 13 residues. Germline V gives CDR1 SGHTA, CDR2 FQGNSA. CDR3 nucleotides: TGTGCCAGCAGCCCAGCGGGAGTCTACGAGCAGTACTTC. As protein: CASSPAGVYEQYF.

This clone has a count of ten or more. The chain has TRBV20-1 and TRBJ1-1; possible D gene TRBD1, 6 bases. Trimming cost V 0 bases and J 7 bases, with 15 bases left between them. The CDR3 totals 14 residues. CDR1 and CDR2 (germline): DFQATT, SNEGSKA (reference sequence). The CDR3 loop reads CSARDTRGGLEAFF. CDR3 nucleotides: TGCAGTGCTAGAGACACAAGGGGGGGACTTGAAGCTTTCTTT.

This clone came up many times. The chain joins TRBV20-1 to TRBJ2-3; D is unclear. V was shortened by 3 bases and J by 4 bases, with 8 bases between the two germline ends. Germline V gives CDR1 DFQATT, CDR2 SNEGSKA (reference sequence). The CDR3 has 12 residues. CDR3 DNA: TGCAGTGCTAGTACAGTCGCAGATACGCAGTATTTT. It codes for CSASTVADTQYF.

With regard to this clone: The junction differs from germline at one of its ends, possibly a read error. The chain carries TRBV4-3 and TRBJ1-1; 7 positions match TRBD1. Germline CDR1 LGHNA, CDR2 YSLEER. There are 16 residues in the CDR3. The DNA of the CDR3 is TGCGCCAACAGCCTCACTCGACAGGGCCCTCAAGCTGAGGCTTTCTTT. Its protein product is CANSLTRQGPQAEAFF.

Ten or more counts support this clone. CDR3 nucleotides: TGTGCCAGCAGTCCGGGGGGCCCAGCTTTCTTT. This translates into CASSPGGPAFF. This rearrangement joins TRBV6-2 or TRBV6-3 to TRBJ1-1; D is perhaps TRBD1 (6 bases). V was trimmed by 5 bases and J by 10 bases, leaving 11 bases between them. The CDR3 runs to 11 residues. CDR1 and CDR2 from the germline V gene are MNHEY and SVGEGT.

This clone was counted ten times or more. The J gene is TRBJ2-3, the V gene TRBV20-1, with D possibly being TRBD2 (7 bases). Trimming removed 3 bases at V and 1 base at J, with 20 bases between. The CDR3 covers 17 residues. Germline values: CDR1 DFQATT, CDR2 SNEGSKA (reference sequence). The DNA of the CDR3 is TGCAGTGCTAGGTTTTCTAGCGGAGAGGGGGGCACAGATACGCAGTATTTT. Protein: CSARFSSGEGGTDTQYF.

This clone occurred many times. This chain uses TRBV14 with TRBJ2-1; D is undetermined. V gave up 4 bases and J gave up 6 bases, with 7 bases separating them. CDR3 length: 12 residues. Germline V lookup: CDR1 SGHDN, CDR2 FVKESK. Written as DNA, the CDR3 is TGTGCCAGCAGCCCCGGCTTCAATGAGCAGTTCTTC. This codes for CASSPGFNEQFF.

This clone showed up many times. The chain uses TRBV6-1 and TRBJ1-1; 8 bases are a match to TRBD1. CDR3 length equals 16 residues. The V gene end was trimmed by 6 bases and the J gene end by 7 bases; junction bases not matched to a gene: 16. Germline V gene sequence: CDR1 MNHNS, CDR2 SASEGT. The CDR3 loop is CASSPTQGAGGVEAFF. CDR3 nucleotide sequence: TGTGCCAGCAGCCCAACTCAGGGGGCCGGTGGGGTTGAAGCTTTCTTT.

In this sample, this clone turned up many times. The chain uses TRBV4-2 and TRBJ1-2, with no clear D. The CDR3 totals 14 residues. Germline V gene sequence: CDR1 LGHNA, CDR2 YNFKEQ. The ends were cut back, 3 bases at V and 0 bases at J, with 8 bases in the middle. The CDR3 protein is CASSQGTSNYGYTF. CDR3 DNA sequence: TGTGCCAGCAGCCAGGGAACTTCTAACTATGGCTACACCTTC.

This clone was counted ten times or more. This sequence joins TRBV11-2 and TRBJ1-1, with D possibly TRBD1 on 5 matching bases. Germline V gives CDR1 SGHAT, CDR2 FQNNGV. Trimming removed 5 bases from V and 4 bases from J, with 14 bases in between. CDR3 length: 14 amino acids. The chain's CDR3 is CASSPAARGTEAFF. DNA for the CDR3: TGTGCCAGCAGCCCCGCGGCTAGGGGCACTGAAGCTTTCTTT.

The chain has TRBV7-8 and TRBJ1-2, with D unresolved. The germline V gene encodes CDR1 SGHVS and CDR2 FQNEAQ. This CDR3 is built from 12 residues. V was trimmed by 7 bases and J by 8 bases, leaving 14 bases between them. CDR3 loop: CASNQETGGYTF. In nucleotides, the CDR3 is TGTGCCAGCAACCAAGAAACGGGCGGCTACACCTTC.

J is TRBJ1-5 and V is TRBV2; D uncertain. The CDR3 runs 14 residues. Trimming cost V 10 bases and J 9 bases, with 22 bases left between them. Germline-derived CDR1 and CDR2 are SNHLY and FYNNEI. The CDR3 spells CAIIATVAGWPQHF. CDR3 DNA: TGTGCCATCATTGCCACAGTGGCAGGTTGGCCCCAGCATTTT.

The CDR3 coding sequence is TGTGCCAGCAGCTTTAGACAGGGACTGAACACTGAAGCTTTCTTT. Translating gives CASSFRQGLNTEAFF. The chain combines TRBV5-4 with TRBJ1-1; 7 bases line up with TRBD1. The trim removed 2 bases at V and 0 bases at J, leaving 4 bases unmatched. The germline V gene encodes CDR1 SGHNT and CDR2 YYREEE (reference sequence). The CDR3 is 15 amino acids.

This clone was counted at least ten times. The chain is built from TRBV6-2 or TRBV6-3 and TRBJ1-2; D remains unclear. Germline CDR1 and CDR2: MNHEY and SVGEGT. The CDR3 consists of 13 residues. V shed 6 bases and J shed 5 bases, with 13 bases lying between them. The CDR3 region has the DNA TGTGCCAGCAGATTTTCGGCCAATTATGGCTACACCTTC. Its translation: CASRFSANYGYTF.